A selection of T cell receptor beta chains follows, all from one sample in a study of blood T cell repertoires in COVID-19. Sequencing used immunoSEQ multiplex PCR; TCRdb keeps in-frame clones, though not all of them. Of approximately 250,000 clones in the sample, around 90% were seen once. The specimen sequenced was PBMCs or T cells enriched from blood (not recorded which). These receptors all come from a woman aged 55-70 years in a cohort exposed to, infected with or recovered from COVID-19 (not recorded which). CDR3s include the opening cysteine and the closing phenylalanine or tryptophan. The order of the fields is D gene, J gene, clone size, V gene, CDR3 DNA, CDR3 protein. D genes are given only for firm matches. The size entry is marked missing in some rows and otherwise reads once, few, many or a size class.

d_call: .
j_call: TRBJ2-4
clone_size: .
v_call: TRBV21-1
cdr3_nt: TGTGCCAGCAGCAAAGAGGAGGGACACATTCAGTACTTC
cdr3_aa: CASSKEEGHIQYF

d_call: TRBD1
j_call: TRBJ2-5
clone_size: .
v_call: TRBV5-4
cdr3_nt: TGTGCCAGCAGCCTCCCGGGACAGGGGGCTGTGGAGACCCAGTACTTC
cdr3_aa: CASSLPGQGAVETQYF

d_call: TRBD1
j_call: TRBJ1-2
clone_size: .
v_call: TRBV10-3
cdr3_nt: TGTGCCATCAAGGCCGGGACAGGGGGCGCGATTGGCGGCTATGGCTACACCTTC
cdr3_aa: CAIKAGTGGAIGGYGYTF

d_call: .
j_call: TRBJ2-3
clone_size: .
v_call: TRBV28
cdr3_nt: TGTGCCAGCAGTGCAGATGACAGGATCCACACAGATACGCAGTATTTT
cdr3_aa: CASSADDRIHTDTQYF

d_call: .
j_call: TRBJ2-1
clone_size: .
v_call: TRBV5-1
cdr3_nt: TGCGCCAGCAGCGGGCAGGGGGGTCTCAATGAGCAGTTCTTC
cdr3_aa: CASSGQGGLNEQFF

d_call: TRBD1
j_call: TRBJ2-7
clone_size: .
v_call: TRBV27
cdr3_nt: TGTGCCAGCAGTTTAGGTAGGGGACAGGGCGCTTACGAGCAGTACTTC
cdr3_aa: CASSLGRGQGAYEQYF

d_call: TRBD1
j_call: TRBJ1-6
clone_size: few
v_call: TRBV5-1
cdr3_nt: TGCGCCAGCAGCTCAGGGGGCCTGGAATCACCCCTCCACTTT
cdr3_aa: CASSSGGLESPLHF

d_call: .
j_call: TRBJ2-7
clone_size: .
v_call: TRBV4-3
cdr3_nt: TGCGCCAGCAGCCAAGATCGGGAGACAGGGTACTACGAGCAGTACTTC
cdr3_aa: CASSQDRETGYYEQYF

d_call: .
j_call: TRBJ1-3
clone_size: .
v_call: TRBV7-9
cdr3_nt: TGTGCCAGCAGCTTAGCCGAGGGCTCTGGAAACACCATATATTTT
cdr3_aa: CASSLAEGSGNTIYF

d_call: .
j_call: TRBJ2-1
clone_size: .
v_call: TRBV28
cdr3_nt: TGTGCCAGCAGCCTGGCGTGGAAAGGGACTCGCCTCAATGAGCAGTTCTTC
cdr3_aa: CASSLAWKGTRLNEQFF

d_call: .
j_call: TRBJ2-7
clone_size: .
v_call: TRBV2
cdr3_nt: TGTGCCAGCAGTAAGGACAGCTTCGGGGAATACGAGCAGTACTTC
cdr3_aa: CASSKDSFGEYEQYF

d_call: TRBD1
j_call: TRBJ1-3
clone_size: once
v_call: TRBV27
cdr3_nt: TGTGCCAGCAGTCCAAGGACAGGACCCAGCTCTGGAAACACCATATATTTT
cdr3_aa: CASSPRTGPSSGNTIYF

d_call: .
j_call: TRBJ2-3
clone_size: .
v_call: TRBV19
cdr3_nt: TGTGCCAGTAGTGCGGCGAAGAGCACAGATACGCAGTATTTT
cdr3_aa: CASSAAKSTDTQYF

d_call: TRBD2
j_call: TRBJ2-7
clone_size: .
v_call: TRBV6-5
cdr3_nt: TGTGCCAGCAGGCTAGCGGTCAGGTCTTTAGAGCAGTACTTC
cdr3_aa: CASRLAVRSLEQYF

d_call: .
j_call: TRBJ1-2
clone_size: .
v_call: TRBV5-4
cdr3_nt: TGTGCCAGCGGGACAAGAGTAGATGGCTACACCTTC
cdr3_aa: CASGTRVDGYTF

d_call: TRBD1
j_call: TRBJ2-7
clone_size: .
v_call: TRBV6-2/TRBV6-3
cdr3_nt: TGTGCCAGCAGTCACCGGGACAGGGGTCGTCCTGACGAGCAGTACTTC
cdr3_aa: CASSHRDRGRPDEQYF

d_call: TRBD2
j_call: TRBJ2-1
clone_size: .
v_call: TRBV9
cdr3_nt: TGTGCCAGCAGCCCACCTGGGACTAGCAGGAATGAGCAGTTCTTC
cdr3_aa: CASSPPGTSRNEQFF

d_call: .
j_call: TRBJ1-4
clone_size: .
v_call: TRBV6-1
cdr3_nt: TGTGCCAGCAGTGAAGTCAGATCCGGGACGGGGGTAGAAAAACTGTTTTTT
cdr3_aa: CASSEVRSGTGVEKLFF

d_call: TRBD2
j_call: TRBJ2-7
clone_size: .
v_call: TRBV11-2
cdr3_nt: TGTGCCAGCAGCTTAGAGGGACTAGCGAGCAACGAGCAGTACTTC
cdr3_aa: CASSLEGLASNEQYF

d_call: .
j_call: TRBJ2-2
clone_size: .
v_call: TRBV19
cdr3_nt: TGTGCCAGTAGTGCAGGGGTTGGCGGGGAGCTGTTTTTT
cdr3_aa: CASSAGVGGELFF

d_call: TRBD2
j_call: TRBJ2-1
clone_size: .
v_call: TRBV29-1
cdr3_nt: TGCAGCCTAGGGTCATTTGGGGGAGGGCCATATGAGCAGTTCTTC
cdr3_aa: CSLGSFGGGPYEQFF

d_call: TRBD1
j_call: TRBJ2-3
clone_size: .
v_call: TRBV7-8
cdr3_nt: TGTGCCAGCAGCTTGGGCAGGGGGCAATCAGATACGCAGTATTTT
cdr3_aa: CASSLGRGQSDTQYF

d_call: TRBD1
j_call: TRBJ1-4
clone_size: .
v_call: TRBV6-6
cdr3_nt: TGTGCCAGCAGTCCAACGTCAGGGGGCGCGGAGGAAAAACTGTTTTTT
cdr3_aa: CASSPTSGGAEEKLFF

d_call: .
j_call: TRBJ1-2
clone_size: .
v_call: TRBV3-1/TRBV3-2
cdr3_nt: TGTGCCAGCAGTCCCGGGACACGAGGCTACACCTTC
cdr3_aa: CASSPGTRGYTF

d_call: .
j_call: TRBJ1-6
clone_size: .
v_call: TRBV10-1
cdr3_nt: TGCGCCAGCAGTCGGGACTTAAATTCACCCCTCCACTTT
cdr3_aa: CASSRDLNSPLHF

d_call: TRBD1
j_call: TRBJ2-3
clone_size: .
v_call: TRBV18
cdr3_nt: TGTGCCAGCTCACCACCGATTACGGGACAGGGTTGGTCAGATACGCAGTATTTT
cdr3_aa: CASSPPITGQGWSDTQYF

d_call: .
j_call: TRBJ1-5
clone_size: .
v_call: TRBV30
cdr3_nt: TGTGCCTGGAGCTCCCGCCCCAGGGATCAGCCCCAGCATTTT
cdr3_aa: CAWSSRPRDQPQHF

d_call: TRBD1
j_call: TRBJ1-3
clone_size: .
v_call: TRBV14
cdr3_nt: TGTGCCAGCAGCCAAGATCGGACGACAGGGGCCTCTGGAAACACCATATATTTT
cdr3_aa: CASSQDRTTGASGNTIYF

d_call: .
j_call: TRBJ1-1
clone_size: .
v_call: TRBV11-2
cdr3_nt: TGTGCCAGCAGCTTAGGTCAGGGCCGTGAAGCTTTCTTT
cdr3_aa: CASSLGQGREAFF

d_call: TRBD2
j_call: TRBJ2-5
clone_size: .
v_call: TRBV7-2
cdr3_nt: TGTGCCAGCAGCTTCCCCGCGGCGGGAGGGCCGGAGACCCAGTACTTC
cdr3_aa: CASSFPAAGGPETQYF

d_call: TRBD2
j_call: TRBJ2-7
clone_size: .
v_call: TRBV7-2
cdr3_nt: TGTGCCAGCAGCTTAGGGGCGGGAGTCGAGCAGTACTTC
cdr3_aa: CASSLGAGVEQYF

d_call: .
j_call: TRBJ2-1
clone_size: .
v_call: TRBV30
cdr3_nt: TGTGCCTGGAGTTGGGGAGGACTTAACAATGAGCAGTTCTTC
cdr3_aa: CAWSWGGLNNEQFF

d_call: .
j_call: TRBJ1-2
clone_size: .
v_call: TRBV10-2
cdr3_nt: TGCGCCAGCAGTGCGCAGGGGAACTATGGCTACACCTTC
cdr3_aa: CASSAQGNYGYTF

d_call: TRBD2
j_call: TRBJ2-7
clone_size: .
v_call: TRBV9
cdr3_nt: TGTGCCAGCAGCGGTGGGACTAGCGGAGAGGGATACGAGCAGTACTTC
cdr3_aa: CASSGGTSGEGYEQYF

d_call: TRBD2
j_call: TRBJ2-3
clone_size: .
v_call: TRBV5-6
cdr3_nt: TGTGCCAGCAGTCCTAAACTTGGACTAGCGGGCACAGATACGCAGTATTTT
cdr3_aa: CASSPKLGLAGTDTQYF

d_call: .
j_call: TRBJ2-5
clone_size: once
v_call: TRBV5-8
cdr3_nt: TGTGCCAGCAGCTTTTGGCAGGGGGAGACCCAGTACTTC
cdr3_aa: CASSFWQGETQYF

d_call: TRBD1
j_call: TRBJ1-2
clone_size: .
v_call: TRBV7-9
cdr3_nt: TGTGCCAGCAGCTTTAAAACGGGACAGGGATCAATCGGAAACTATGGCTACACCTTC
cdr3_aa: CASSFKTGQGSIGNYGYTF

d_call: .
j_call: TRBJ2-3
clone_size: .
v_call: TRBV2
cdr3_nt: TGTGCCAGCAGGGCCACTAGCACCGACACAGATACGCAGTATTTT
cdr3_aa: CASRATSTDTDTQYF

d_call: .
j_call: TRBJ2-3
clone_size: .
v_call: TRBV18
cdr3_nt: TGTGCCAGCTCACCCGGGTCCGCCAGAGATACGCAGTATTTT
cdr3_aa: CASSPGSARDTQYF

d_call: TRBD1
j_call: TRBJ1-6
clone_size: .
v_call: TRBV30
cdr3_nt: TGTGCCTGGATTTCAGGGGGAGTCAACAATTCACCCCTCCACTTT
cdr3_aa: CAWISGGVNNSPLHF

d_call: TRBD1
j_call: TRBJ1-2
clone_size: .
v_call: TRBV28
cdr3_nt: TGTGCCAGCAGTTACCAAGGACAGGGAGGTTATGGCTACACCTTC
cdr3_aa: CASSYQGQGGYGYTF

d_call: TRBD1
j_call: TRBJ2-7
clone_size: .
v_call: TRBV30
cdr3_nt: TGTGCCTGGAACCGGGACAGGGCTGATTACGAGCAGTACTTC
cdr3_aa: CAWNRDRADYEQYF

d_call: .
j_call: TRBJ2-5
clone_size: .
v_call: TRBV6-5
cdr3_nt: TGTGCCAGCAGTCCCGGGGACACGTACCAAGAGACCCAGTACTTC
cdr3_aa: CASSPGDTYQETQYF

d_call: .
j_call: TRBJ1-1
clone_size: .
v_call: TRBV7-6
cdr3_nt: TGTGCCAGCAGCCCCGAACAGGGAGGGGGAACTGAAGCTTTCTTT
cdr3_aa: CASSPEQGGGTEAFF

d_call: TRBD1
j_call: TRBJ2-7
clone_size: .
v_call: TRBV6-1
cdr3_nt: TGTGCCAGCAGTGAACATGGACAGGGGGCGCGAGAGCAGTACTTC
cdr3_aa: CASSEHGQGAREQYF

d_call: .
j_call: TRBJ1-3
clone_size: few
v_call: TRBV7-6
cdr3_nt: TGTGCCAGCAGCTTAGATTGGGGGGCTGGAAACACCATATATTTT
cdr3_aa: CASSLDWGAGNTIYF

d_call: .
j_call: TRBJ2-2
clone_size: .
v_call: TRBV9
cdr3_nt: TGTGCCAGCAGCGTAGACTACACCGGGGAGCTGTTTTTT
cdr3_aa: CASSVDYTGELFF

d_call: TRBD1
j_call: TRBJ2-5
clone_size: .
v_call: TRBV19
cdr3_nt: TGTGCCAGTAGTATCGGGCAGGGGGTACAAGAGACCCAGTACTTC
cdr3_aa: CASSIGQGVQETQYF

d_call: TRBD1
j_call: TRBJ2-7
clone_size: .
v_call: TRBV6-5
cdr3_nt: TGTGCCAGCAGTATCGGACAGGGGGCCCCCTACGAGCAGTACTTC
cdr3_aa: CASSIGQGAPYEQYF

d_call: .
j_call: TRBJ1-3
clone_size: .
v_call: TRBV28
cdr3_nt: TGTGCCAGCAGTTTAGGAGGGTGGAGGGGAAACACCATATATTTT
cdr3_aa: CASSLGGWRGNTIYF

d_call: .
j_call: TRBJ1-4
clone_size: .
v_call: TRBV18
cdr3_nt: TGTGCCAGCTCACCACCGGAGACCCCTGAAAAACTGTTTTTT
cdr3_aa: CASSPPETPEKLFF

d_call: .
j_call: TRBJ1-5
clone_size: .
v_call: TRBV19
cdr3_nt: TGTGCCAGTAGTAGTGGACGGGCGGGGGATCAGCCCCAGCATTTT
cdr3_aa: CASSSGRAGDQPQHF

d_call: TRBD1
j_call: TRBJ1-1
clone_size: few
v_call: TRBV7-2
cdr3_nt: TGTGCCAGCAGCCCTTTCACGGACAGGGGTGGGAGGACTGAAGCTTTCTTT
cdr3_aa: CASSPFTDRGGRTEAFF

d_call: .
j_call: TRBJ2-2
clone_size: .
v_call: TRBV27
cdr3_nt: TGTGCCAGCAGTTTCTTCTCCACCGGGGAGCTGTTTTTT
cdr3_aa: CASSFFSTGELFF